This T cell receptor beta chain was captured by sequencing in a study of blood T cell repertoires in COVID-19. Repertoires were generated with immunoSEQ multiplex PCR, while TCRdb's copy carries only in-frame clones and drops some. The table has some 160,000 clones, 80% seen once; the top ten hold approximately 3%. This CDR3 spans 15 amino acids. Germline V gives CDR1 SGHTS, CDR2 YDEGEE. Trimming removed 0 bases at V and 1 base at J, with 10 bases between. The chain is built from TRBV5-8 and TRBJ2-5; possible D gene TRBD2, 6 bases. The material sequenced was PBMCs or T cells enriched from blood (not recorded which). The receptor comes from a woman aged 55-75 years who had recovered from COVID-19. The CDR3 spells CASSLGLASQETQYF. In DNA, the CDR3 is TGTGCCAGCAGCTTGGGGCTAGCGTCCCAAGAGACCCAGTACTTC.